The rows below give T cell receptor beta chains drawn from one sample of a study of cytomegalovirus exposure and HLA in healthy donors. Clones were read by immunoSEQ multiplex PCR, and TCRdb kept only the in-frame ones, dropping some. The sample lists about 180,000 clones; approximately 80% were seen once. The sequenced material came from PBMCs. Receptor source: a man in his fifties or sixties in good health and CMV-seronegative. Each CDR3 is given with its conserved first and last residue. The D gene is left open where the match is weak. Only part of the rows carry a size: once, few, many, or a class if the clone is expanded.

TRBD1,-,TRBJ2-5,TRBV7-9,CASSSGTTGIDETQYF,TGTGCCAGCAGCTCCGGAACGACAGGGATCGATGAGACCCAGTACTTC
TRBD2,few,TRBJ2-1,TRBV28,CATLSSGPNEQFF,TGTGCCACCTTGTCTAGCGGACCCAATGAGCAGTTCTTC
-,-,TRBJ1-2,TRBV30,CAWSQGNGYTF,TGTGCCTGGAGTCAGGGTAATGGCTACACCTTC
-,-,TRBJ2-1,TRBV7-9,CASSLVDRRSEQFF,TGTGCCAGCAGCTTAGTCGACAGGAGAAGTGAGCAGTTCTTC
TRBD2,-,TRBJ2-3,TRBV19,CASSTTSGGGDTQYF,TGTGCCAGTAGTACTACTAGCGGGGGTGGAGATACGCAGTATTTT
-,few,TRBJ2-7,TRBV21-1,CASSKKVASGRLDEQYF,TGTGCCAGCAGCAAAAAGGTGGCTAGCGGGAGGCTCGACGAGCAGTACTTC
TRBD2,-,TRBJ2-3,TRBV7-3,CASSLTFSSGNLDTQYF,TGTGCCAGCAGCTTAACTTTTTCTAGCGGGAACTTAGATACGCAGTATTTT
-,-,TRBJ2-1,TRBV28,CASSLGQEDNEQFF,TGTGCCAGCAGTTTAGGGCAGGAAGACAATGAGCAGTTCTTC
TRBD2,-,TRBJ2-1,TRBV11-2,CASSLRTQLANEQFF,TGTGCCAGCAGCTTAAGGACCCAACTAGCGAATGAGCAGTTCTTC
-,-,TRBJ2-1,TRBV7-2,CASSQQDNEQFF,TGTGCCAGCAGCCAACAGGACAATGAGCAGTTCTTC
-,-,TRBJ1-1,TRBV19,CASSPRGNTEAFF,TGTGCCAGTAGTCCTAGGGGGAACACTGAAGCTTTCTTT
-,-,TRBJ1-1,TRBV14,CASRSGEKAFF,TGTGCCAGCAGGTCCGGGGAAAAAGCTTTCTTT
TRBD1,-,TRBJ2-7,TRBV29-1,CSVRQGADEQYF,TGCAGCGTTCGACAGGGGGCCGACGAGCAGTACTTC
-,-,TRBJ1-6,TRBV2,CASDPQGYNSPLHF,TGTGCCAGCGACCCTCAGGGGTACAATTCACCCCTCCACTTT
TRBD1,-,TRBJ1-2,TRBV28,CASTFQQGHGYTF,TGTGCCAGCACCTTTCAACAGGGGCATGGCTACACCTTC
-,-,TRBJ2-7,TRBV5-1,CASSPGTTSSYEQYF,TGCGCCAGCAGCCCCGGGACAACTAGCTCCTACGAGCAGTACTTC
TRBD1,-,TRBJ2-1,TRBV19,CASSITGGFNEQFF,TGTGCCAGTAGTATAACAGGGGGGTTCAATGAGCAGTTCTTC
-,-,TRBJ1-5,TRBV2,CASSHRISGSNQPQHF,TGTGCCAGCAGTCATAGAATATCGGGAAGCAATCAGCCCCAGCATTTT
TRBD1,-,TRBJ2-5,TRBV4-3,CASSQDPPGQGVYETQYF,TGCGCCAGCAGCCAAGACCCCCCTGGACAGGGGGTTTATGAGACCCAGTACTTC
-,once,TRBJ1-1,TRBV19,CASSPRGMMNTEAFF,TGTGCCAGTAGTCCCAGAGGGATGATGAACACTGAAGCTTTCTTT
-,-,TRBJ2-1,TRBV21-1,CASSKVFVLNPSSEQFF,TGTGCCAGCAGCAAAGTCTTCGTACTTAACCCCTCCTCCGAGCAGTTCTTC
TRBD1,-,TRBJ1-5,TRBV7-9,CSSTDREQPQHF,TGTTCCAGCACGGACAGGGAACAGCCCCAGCATTTT
TRBD1,-,TRBJ1-4,TRBV7-9,CSSSSQGAHEKLFF,TGTTCCAGCAGCAGTCAGGGGGCGCATGAAAAACTGTTTTTT
TRBD1,-,TRBJ2-5,TRBV29-1,CSVSGQGEETQYF,TGCAGCGTCTCCGGACAGGGGGAAGAGACCCAGTACTTC
TRBD1,-,TRBJ2-4,TRBV9,CASSAWTGEKKNIQYF,TGTGCCAGCAGCGCCTGGACAGGGGAGAAAAAAAACATTCAGTACTTC
TRBD1,-,TRBJ1-2,TRBV5-8,CASSFRQGNGYTF,TGTGCCAGCAGCTTTCGACAGGGGAATGGCTACACCTTC
TRBD2,few,TRBJ2-2,TRBV27,CASSLGPTSGMVGELFF,TGTGCCAGCAGTTTGGGTCCCACTAGCGGCATGGTCGGGGAGCTGTTTTTT
-,-,TRBJ1-2,TRBV28,CALGGGPRTSYPF,TGTGCCCTAGGGGGAGGGCCACGAACCTCCTACCCCTTC
TRBD1,-,TRBJ1-1,TRBV11-2,CASSLRTGVNTEAFF,TGTGCCAGCAGCCTAAGGACAGGGGTGAACACTGAAGCTTTCTTT
-,-,TRBJ2-7,TRBV6-1,CASDRDIFEQYF,TGTGCCAGCGACCGGGACATTTTCGAGCAGTACTTC
-,few,TRBJ1-1,TRBV2,CASIKIPYEAFF,TGTGCCAGCATTAAGATTCCCTATGAAGCTTTCTTT
-,-,TRBJ2-7,TRBV2,CASSVGGSYEQYF,TGTGCCAGCAGTGTCGGGGGCTCCTACGAGCAGTACTTC
TRBD2,-,TRBJ2-1,TRBV6-1,CASSESLAGGHKQFF,TGTGCCAGCAGTGAATCTCTAGCGGGGGGCCACAAGCAGTTCTTC
TRBD2,-,TRBJ2-5,TRBV9,CASSDQLGLGLYQETQYF,TGTGCCAGCAGCGACCAACTCGGACTAGGGTTGTATCAAGAGACCCAGTACTTC
TRBD1,-,TRBJ2-5,TRBV10-2,CASSDSRQGKETQYF,TGCGCCAGCAGTGATTCTCGACAGGGGAAAGAGACCCAGTACTTC
-,once,TRBJ2-7,TRBV29-1,CSVELTDISYEQYF,TGCAGCGTTGAACTGACAGACATCTCTTACGAGCAGTACTTC